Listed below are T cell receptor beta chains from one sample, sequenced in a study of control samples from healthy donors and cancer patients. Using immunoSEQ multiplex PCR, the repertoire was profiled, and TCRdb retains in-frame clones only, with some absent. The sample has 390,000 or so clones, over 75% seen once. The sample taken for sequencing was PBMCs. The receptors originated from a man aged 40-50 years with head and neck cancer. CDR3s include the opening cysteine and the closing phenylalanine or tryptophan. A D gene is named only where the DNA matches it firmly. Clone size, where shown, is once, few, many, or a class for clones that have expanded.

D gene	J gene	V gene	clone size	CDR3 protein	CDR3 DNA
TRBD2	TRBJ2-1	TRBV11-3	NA	CASSLGGTSSGEQFF	TGTGCCAGCAGCTTAGGCGGGACTAGTTCGGGAGAGCAGTTCTTC
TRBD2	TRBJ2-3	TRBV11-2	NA	CASSPSGRGARNTQYF	TGTGCCAGCTCCCCGTCGGGGCGGGGGGCTAGAAATACGCAGTATTTT
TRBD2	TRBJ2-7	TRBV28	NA	CASSSYPTSGSYEQYF	TGTGCCAGCAGTTCCTACCCCACTAGCGGGAGTTACGAGCAGTACTTC
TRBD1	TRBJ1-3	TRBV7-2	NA	CASSLGATGDGNTIYF	TGTGCCAGCAGCTTAGGGGCGACAGGGGATGGAAACACCATATATTTT
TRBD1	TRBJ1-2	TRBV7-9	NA	CASSFPPTGLGGYTF	TGTGCCAGCAGCTTCCCCCCGACAGGGCTTGGTGGCTACACCTTC
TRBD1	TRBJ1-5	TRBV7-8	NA	CASSLGARGHSNQPQHF	TGTGCCAGCAGCTTAGGTGCGAGGGGGCACAGCAATCAGCCCCAGCATTTT
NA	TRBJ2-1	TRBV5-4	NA	CASSLDGSSNEQFF	TGTGCCAGCAGCTTGGACGGGAGTAGCAATGAGCAGTTCTTC
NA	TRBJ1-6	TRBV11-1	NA	CASSLRNSPLHF	TGTGCCAGCAGCTTACGTAATTCACCCCTCCACTTT
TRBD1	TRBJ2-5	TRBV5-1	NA	CASRRGTDQETQYF	TGCGCCAGCAGGAGGGGGACAGATCAAGAGACCCAGTACTTC
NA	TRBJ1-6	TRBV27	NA	CASSLGAGRNSPLHF	TGTGCCAGCAGTTTAGGGGCAGGGCGAAATTCACCCCTCCACTTT
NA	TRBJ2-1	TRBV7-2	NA	CASSLTEGVEQFF	TGTGCCAGCAGCTTAACGGAAGGAGTCGAGCAGTTCTTC
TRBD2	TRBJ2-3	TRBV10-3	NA	CAISVGGLAGGRNTQYF	TGTGCCATCAGTGTTGGGGGACTAGCGGGGGGGCGAAATACGCAGTATTTT
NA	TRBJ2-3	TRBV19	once	CASSIQGLDTQYF	TGTGCCAGTAGTATTCAGGGCCTAGATACGCAGTATTTT
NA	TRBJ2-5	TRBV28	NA	CASSVYPPTQYF	TGTGCCAGCAGCGTCTATCCTCCGACCCAGTACTTC
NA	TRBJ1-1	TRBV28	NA	CASSLGYRVTEAFF	TGTGCCAGCAGTTTAGGTTACAGGGTCACTGAAGCTTTCTTT
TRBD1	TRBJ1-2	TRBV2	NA	CASSNTGDYGYTF	TGTGCCAGCAGCAATACAGGGGACTATGGCTACACCTTC
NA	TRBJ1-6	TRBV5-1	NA	CASSPRTDRDSPLHF	TGCGCCAGCAGCCCGCGGACAGATCGGGACTCACCCCTCCACTTT
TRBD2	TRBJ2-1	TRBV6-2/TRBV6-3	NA	CASSGPVLADYNEQFF	TGTGCCAGCAGTGGCCCGGTACTAGCGGATTACAATGAGCAGTTCTTC
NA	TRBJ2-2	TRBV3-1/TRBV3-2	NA	CASSNRLGGELFF	TGTGCCAGCAGCAATCGACTGGGCGGGGAGCTGTTTTTT
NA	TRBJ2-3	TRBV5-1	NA	CASSLSGQRSTDTQYF	TGCGCCAGCAGCTTGTCGGGTCAGCGGAGCACAGATACGCAGTATTTT
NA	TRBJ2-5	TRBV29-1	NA	CSALVPQETQYF	TGCAGCGCGTTGGTGCCTCAAGAGACCCAGTACTTC
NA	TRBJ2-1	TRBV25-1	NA	CASGRGARNEQFF	TGTGCCAGCGGGAGGGGGGCTAGGAATGAGCAGTTCTTC